These T cell receptor beta chains were read from a single sample in a study of blood T cells in healthy people across ages. Via MiXCR, TCRdb re-called the 5' RACE reads, giving one row per CDR3 protein. This sample has 1.5 million to 2 million distinct CDR3 sequences, with around half found just once. Source material: blood. The receptors come from a woman between 35 and 50 years old in good health. Each CDR3 is given with its conserved first and last residue. The order of the fields is V gene, D gene, clone size, J gene, CDR3 DNA, CDR3 protein. D genes are given only for firm matches. A clone size is listed for some rows: how often the clone was seen (once, few, many), or a class if it is expanded.

V: TRBV20-1
D: .
size: .
J: TRBJ2-1
DNA: TGCAGTGCTAGGGGCGGACTTAGCTCCTACAATGAGCAGTTCTTC
CDR3: CSARGGLSSYNEQFF

V: TRBV7-2
D: .
size: .
J: TRBJ2-5
DNA: TGTGCCAGCAGCCCCCGTAGGGGGGGCGGCGAGACCCAGTACTTC
CDR3: CASSPRRGGGETQYF

V: TRBV7-2
D: .
size: few
J: TRBJ2-6
DNA: TGTGCCAGCAGCTTGTCCGGGCGTCGGAGCTCTGGGGCCAACGTCCTGACTTTC
CDR3: CASSLSGRRSSGANVLTF

V: TRBV7-8
D: .
size: .
J: TRBJ1-2
DNA: TGTGCCAGCAGCCACCCACCGGGATCCAACTATGGCTACACCTTC
CDR3: CASSHPPGSNYGYTF

V: TRBV28
D: .
size: .
J: TRBJ2-1
DNA: TGTGCCAGCGGTCCCATTTTGGGTGAGCAGTTCTTC
CDR3: CASGPILGEQFF

V: TRBV27
D: .
size: .
J: TRBJ2-1
DNA: TGTGCCAGCAGTGCCTCGTCGGGCGCTCAGCAGTTCTTC
CDR3: CASSASSGAQQFF

V: TRBV10-1
D: .
size: few
J: TRBJ2-7
DNA: TGCGCCAGCAGTGTTGGGGTCGAGCAGTACTTC
CDR3: CASSVGVEQYF

V: TRBV7-2
D: TRBD2
size: .
J: TRBJ2-7
DNA: TGTGCCAGCAGCTTAGTGGCGGGACTACTTAACTACGAGCAGTACTTC
CDR3: CASSLVAGLLNYEQYF

V: TRBV20-1
D: .
size: once
J: TRBJ2-2
DNA: TGCAGTGCTAGAGATCTCGCGGGGACAAACACCGGGGAGCTGTTTTTT
CDR3: CSARDLAGTNTGELFF

V: TRBV7-9
D: .
size: .
J: TRBJ1-1
DNA: TGTGCCAGCAGCTCGGGAGCCGACACTGAAGCTTTCTTT
CDR3: CASSSGADTEAFF

V: TRBV4-2
D: .
size: .
J: TRBJ2-1
DNA: TGTGCCAGCAGCCAAGAGACCGGAGGGATATACAATGAGCAGTTCTTC
CDR3: CASSQETGGIYNEQFF

V: TRBV28
D: .
size: .
J: TRBJ2-1
DNA: TGTGCCAGCAGCTCAAGGGATCTGGGCAGGGGGGCCTACAATGAGCAGTTCTTC
CDR3: CASSSRDLGRGAYNEQFF

V: TRBV20-1
D: .
size: .
J: TRBJ1-1
DNA: TGCAGTGCTAGGTTCCGAATACAGGGACCCGGTGAAGCTTTCTTT
CDR3: CSARFRIQGPGEAFF

V: TRBV4-3
D: .
size: few
J: TRBJ1-2
DNA: TGCGCCAGCAGCCCTATGGACAGTAGTAACTATGGCTACACCTTC
CDR3: CASSPMDSSNYGYTF

V: TRBV5-1
D: .
size: .
J: TRBJ2-1
DNA: TGCGCCAGCAGCAGAGCAGGGAGTGAAGTAATCGGTGAGCAGTTCTTC
CDR3: CASSRAGSEVIGEQFF

V: TRBV7-2
D: TRBD2
size: .
J: TRBJ2-1
DNA: TGTGCCAGCAGCTTAGGACTAGCGGCAGATGAGCAGTTCTTC
CDR3: CASSLGLAADEQFF

V: TRBV6-5
D: .
size: .
J: TRBJ2-5
DNA: TGTGCCATCCTCTATCGCGGGGCAGAAGAGACCCAGTACTTC
CDR3: CAILYRGAEETQYF

V: TRBV7-2
D: TRBD1
size: .
J: TRBJ2-5
DNA: TGTGCCAGCAGCAAGACAGGGACCCAAGAGACCCAGTACTTC
CDR3: CASSKTGTQETQYF

V: TRBV7-6
D: .
size: few
J: TRBJ2-3
DNA: TGTGCCAGCAGCTTATTTCGGACCTCTGGCACAGATACGCAGTATTTT
CDR3: CASSLFRTSGTDTQYF

V: TRBV20-1
D: .
size: .
J: TRBJ1-2
DNA: TGCAGTGCCTTACCTGGCAGCCTATATGGCTACACCTTC
CDR3: CSALPGSLYGYTF

V: TRBV6-1
D: TRBD1
size: .
J: TRBJ2-3
DNA: TGTGCCAGCAGTGAGGGGACAGGGGTCACAGATACGCAGTATTTT
CDR3: CASSEGTGVTDTQYF

V: TRBV29-1
D: .
size: .
J: TRBJ2-7
DNA: TGCAGCGTTGAAGGGGACATCAGCTACGAGCAGTACTTC
CDR3: CSVEGDISYEQYF

V: TRBV28
D: TRBD1
size: few
J: TRBJ2-5
DNA: TGTGCCAGCAGAACCGGGACAGTTCAAGAGACCCAGTACTTC
CDR3: CASRTGTVQETQYF

V: TRBV28
D: TRBD2
size: .
J: TRBJ2-3
DNA: TGTGCCAGCAGTTTAAGGGAGGGCAGCACAGATACGCAGTATTTT
CDR3: CASSLREGSTDTQYF

V: TRBV6-2/TRBV6-3
D: .
size: few
J: TRBJ2-3
DNA: TGTGCCAGCAGTTACGTTGCCGCCTCAGGATTAAGCACAGATACGCAGTATTTT
CDR3: CASSYVAASGLSTDTQYF

V: TRBV2
D: .
size: few
J: TRBJ2-3
DNA: TGTGCCAGCAGTGTACAGCGGAGCACAGATACGCAGTATTTT
CDR3: CASSVQRSTDTQYF

V: TRBV5-1
D: .
size: few
J: TRBJ2-7
DNA: TGCGCCAGCAGCTTGGGAGGGGGGGCTATCTACGAGCAGTACTTC
CDR3: CASSLGGGAIYEQYF